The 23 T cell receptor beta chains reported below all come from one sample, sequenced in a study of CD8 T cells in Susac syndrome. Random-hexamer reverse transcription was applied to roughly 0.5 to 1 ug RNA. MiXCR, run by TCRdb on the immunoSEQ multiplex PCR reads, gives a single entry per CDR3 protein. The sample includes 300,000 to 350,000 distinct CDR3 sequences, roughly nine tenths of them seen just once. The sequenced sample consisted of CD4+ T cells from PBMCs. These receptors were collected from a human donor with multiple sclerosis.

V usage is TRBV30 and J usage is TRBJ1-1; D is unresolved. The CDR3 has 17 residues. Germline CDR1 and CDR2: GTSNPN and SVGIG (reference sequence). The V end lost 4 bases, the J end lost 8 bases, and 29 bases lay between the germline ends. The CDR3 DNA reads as TGTGCCTGGACCTTCGGCAGGTTTAGCGGGGAAATCACCGAAGCTTTCTTT. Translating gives CAWTFGRFSGEITEAFF.

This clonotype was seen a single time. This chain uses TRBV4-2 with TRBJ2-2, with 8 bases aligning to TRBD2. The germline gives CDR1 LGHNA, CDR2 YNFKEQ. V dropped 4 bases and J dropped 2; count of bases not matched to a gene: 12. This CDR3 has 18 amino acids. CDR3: CASSPARGGVPNTGELFF. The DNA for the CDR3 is TGTGCCAGCAGCCCCGCCCGGGGGGGGGTTCCAAACACCGGGGAGCTGTTTTTT.

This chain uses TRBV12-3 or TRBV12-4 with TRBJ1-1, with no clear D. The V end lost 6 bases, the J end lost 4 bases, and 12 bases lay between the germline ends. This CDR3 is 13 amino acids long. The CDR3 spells CASSPDIGTEAFF. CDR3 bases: TGTGCCAGCAGCCCCGACATTGGCACTGAAGCTTTCTTT.

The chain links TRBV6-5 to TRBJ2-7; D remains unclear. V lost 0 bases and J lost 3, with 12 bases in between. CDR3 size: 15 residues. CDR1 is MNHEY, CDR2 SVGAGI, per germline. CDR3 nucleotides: TGTGCCAGCAGTTACTCCTCCGCGCCAAACTACGAGCAGTACTTC. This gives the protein CASSYSSAPNYEQYF.

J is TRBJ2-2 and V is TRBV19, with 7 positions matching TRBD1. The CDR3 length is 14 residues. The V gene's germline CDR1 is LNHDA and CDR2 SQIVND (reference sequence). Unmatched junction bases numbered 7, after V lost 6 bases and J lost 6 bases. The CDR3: CASRAGGVAGELFF. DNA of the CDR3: TGTGCCAGTAGGGCAGGGGGAGTCGCCGGGGAGCTGTTTTTT. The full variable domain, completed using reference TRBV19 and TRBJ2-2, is DGGITQSPKYLFRKEGQNVTLSCEQNLNHDAMYWYRQDPGQGLRLIYYSQIVNDFQKGDIAEGYSVSREKKESFPLTVTSAQKNPTAFYLCASRAGGVAGELFFGEGSRLTVL.

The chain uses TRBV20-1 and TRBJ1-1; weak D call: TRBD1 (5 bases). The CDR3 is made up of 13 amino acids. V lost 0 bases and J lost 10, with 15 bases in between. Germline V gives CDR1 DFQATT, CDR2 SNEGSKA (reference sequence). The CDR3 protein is CSARDGRNRRAFF. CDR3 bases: TGCAGTGCTAGAGATGGAAGGAACAGGCGAGCTTTCTTT.

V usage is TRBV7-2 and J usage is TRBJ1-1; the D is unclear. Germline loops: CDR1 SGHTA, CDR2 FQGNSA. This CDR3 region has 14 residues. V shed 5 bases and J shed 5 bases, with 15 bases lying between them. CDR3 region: CASSRPGWGTEAFF. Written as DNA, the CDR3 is TGTGCCAGCAGCCGGCCCGGGTGGGGTACTGAAGCTTTCTTT. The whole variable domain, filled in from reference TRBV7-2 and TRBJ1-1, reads GAGVSQSPSNKVTEKGKDVELRCDPISGHTALYWYRQSLGQGLEFLIYFQGNSAPDKSGLPSDRFSAERTGGSVSTLTIQRTQQEDSAVYLCASSRPGWGTEAFFGQGTRLTVV.

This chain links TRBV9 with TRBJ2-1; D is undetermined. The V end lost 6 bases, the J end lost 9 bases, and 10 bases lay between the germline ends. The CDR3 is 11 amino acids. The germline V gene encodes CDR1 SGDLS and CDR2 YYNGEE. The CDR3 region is CASNTFGEQFF. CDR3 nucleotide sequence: TGTGCCAGCAACACATTCGGTGAGCAGTTCTTC.

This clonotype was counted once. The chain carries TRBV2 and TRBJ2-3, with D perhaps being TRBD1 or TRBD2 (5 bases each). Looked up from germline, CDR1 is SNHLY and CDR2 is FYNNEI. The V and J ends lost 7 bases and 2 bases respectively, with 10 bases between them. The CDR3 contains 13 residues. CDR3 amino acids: CASTRDHTDTQYF. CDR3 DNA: TGTGCCAGCACTCGGGACCACACAGATACGCAGTATTTT.

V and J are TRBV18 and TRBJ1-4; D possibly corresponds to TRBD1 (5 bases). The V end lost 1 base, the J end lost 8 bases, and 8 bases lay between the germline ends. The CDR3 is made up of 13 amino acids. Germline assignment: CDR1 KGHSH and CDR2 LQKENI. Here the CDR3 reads CASSPLRDEKLFF. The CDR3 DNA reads TGTGCCAGCTCACCACTGCGGGACGAAAAACTGTTTTTT.

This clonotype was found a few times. This CDR3 reads CASRSGGGELFF. In DNA form, the CDR3 reads TGTGCCAGCAGGTCAGGGGGCGGGGAGCTGTTTTTT. The chain recombines TRBV6-2 or TRBV6-3 with TRBJ2-2; 7 nucleotides agree with TRBD1. The CDR3 has 12 residues. The V and J ends lost 6 bases and 7 bases, in that order; junction bases with no gene match: 2. The V gene's germline CDR1 is MNHEY and CDR2 SVGEGT.

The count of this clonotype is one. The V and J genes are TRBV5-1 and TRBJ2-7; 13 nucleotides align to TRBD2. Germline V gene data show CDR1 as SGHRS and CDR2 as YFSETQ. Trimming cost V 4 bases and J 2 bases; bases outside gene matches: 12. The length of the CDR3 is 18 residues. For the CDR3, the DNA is TGCGCCAGCAGCCTCGGACCCGGGACTAGCGGGGTGACCTACGAGCAGTACTTC. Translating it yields CASSLGPGTSGVTYEQYF.

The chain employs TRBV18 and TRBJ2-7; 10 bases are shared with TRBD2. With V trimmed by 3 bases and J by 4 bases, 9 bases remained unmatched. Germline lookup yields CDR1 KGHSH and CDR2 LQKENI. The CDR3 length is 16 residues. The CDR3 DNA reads TGTGCCAGCTCACCCCCGGGACTAGCGATGGAGTACGAGCAGTACTTC. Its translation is CASSPPGLAMEYEQYF.

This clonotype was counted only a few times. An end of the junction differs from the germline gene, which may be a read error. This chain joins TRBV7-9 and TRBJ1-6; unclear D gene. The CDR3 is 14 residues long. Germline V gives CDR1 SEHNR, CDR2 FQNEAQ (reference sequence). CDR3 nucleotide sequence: TGTGCCAGCAGCTTAGACACAAATAATTCCCCCCTCCACTTT. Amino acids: CASSLDTNNSPLHF.

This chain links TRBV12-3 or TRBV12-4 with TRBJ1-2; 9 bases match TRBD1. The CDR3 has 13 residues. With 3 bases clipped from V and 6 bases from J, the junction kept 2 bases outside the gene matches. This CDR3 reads CASSLGQGNGYTF. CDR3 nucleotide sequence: TGTGCCAGCAGTTTGGGACAGGGTAATGGCTACACCTTC.

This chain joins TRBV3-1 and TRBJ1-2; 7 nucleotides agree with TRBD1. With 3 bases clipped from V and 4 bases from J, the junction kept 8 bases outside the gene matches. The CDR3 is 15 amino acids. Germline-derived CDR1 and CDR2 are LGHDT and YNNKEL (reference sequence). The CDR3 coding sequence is TGTGCCAGCAGCCACCTACAGGGGACGCGCTATGGCTACACCTTC. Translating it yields CASSHLQGTRYGYTF.

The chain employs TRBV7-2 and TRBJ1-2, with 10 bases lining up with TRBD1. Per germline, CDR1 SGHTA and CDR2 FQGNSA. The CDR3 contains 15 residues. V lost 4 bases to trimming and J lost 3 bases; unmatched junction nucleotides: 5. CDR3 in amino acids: CASSSDRGRDYGYTF. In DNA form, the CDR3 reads TGTGCCAGCAGCTCCGACAGGGGGCGGGACTATGGCTACACCTTC.

CDR3 sequence: CASSLDGRDYEQYF. CDR3 coding DNA: TGCGCCAGCAGCTTGGATGGCCGGGACTACGAGCAGTACTTC. The chain combines TRBV5-1 with TRBJ2-7; perhaps TRBD2 as D (5 bases). The CDR3 runs to 14 residues. The germline V gene encodes CDR1 SGHRS and CDR2 YFSETQ. The V end was cut by 0 bases, the J end by 3 bases, with 10 bases between.

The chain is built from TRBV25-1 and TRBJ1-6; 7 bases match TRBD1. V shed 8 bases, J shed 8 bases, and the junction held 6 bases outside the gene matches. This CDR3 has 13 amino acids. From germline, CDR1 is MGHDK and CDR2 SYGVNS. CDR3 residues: CASAGTEDSPLHF. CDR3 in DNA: TGTGCCAGCGCAGGGACAGAAGATTCACCCCTCCACTTT.

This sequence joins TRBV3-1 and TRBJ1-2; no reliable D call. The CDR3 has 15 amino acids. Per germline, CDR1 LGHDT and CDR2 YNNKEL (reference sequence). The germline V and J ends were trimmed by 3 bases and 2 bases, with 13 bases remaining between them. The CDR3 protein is CASSQVGPVNYGYTF. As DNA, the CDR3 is TGTGCCAGCAGCCAGGTTGGACCAGTCAACTATGGCTACACCTTC.

CDR3 loop: CASSYSADSYEQYF. The DNA of the CDR3 is TGTGCCAGCAGTTACTCAGCGGATAGCTACGAGCAGTACTTC. The gene calls are TRBV6-6 and TRBJ2-7; possible D gene TRBD2, 5 bases. Germline V gene data show CDR1 as MNHNY and CDR2 as SVGAGI (reference sequence). V shed 0 bases and J shed 3 bases, with 9 bases lying between them. The CDR3 is made up of 14 amino acids.

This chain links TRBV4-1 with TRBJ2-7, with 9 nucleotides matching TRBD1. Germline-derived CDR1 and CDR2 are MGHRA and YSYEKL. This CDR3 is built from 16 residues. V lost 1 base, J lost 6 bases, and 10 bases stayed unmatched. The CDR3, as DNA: TGCGCCAGCAGCCAAGTCCGGACAGGGGCGATCGGCGAGCAGTACTTC. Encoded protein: CASSQVRTGAIGEQYF.

CDR3 protein: CASSLEGRGPHGYTF. The DNA for the CDR3 is TGTGCCAGCAGTTTGGAAGGGCGGGGGCCCCATGGCTACACCTTC. The gene calls are TRBV12-3 or TRBV12-4 and TRBJ1-2, with TRBD1 as a possible D gene (6 bases). Between the trimmed V and J ends, which lost 3 bases and 6 bases, there was a span of 17 bases. The CDR3 is 15 amino acids.